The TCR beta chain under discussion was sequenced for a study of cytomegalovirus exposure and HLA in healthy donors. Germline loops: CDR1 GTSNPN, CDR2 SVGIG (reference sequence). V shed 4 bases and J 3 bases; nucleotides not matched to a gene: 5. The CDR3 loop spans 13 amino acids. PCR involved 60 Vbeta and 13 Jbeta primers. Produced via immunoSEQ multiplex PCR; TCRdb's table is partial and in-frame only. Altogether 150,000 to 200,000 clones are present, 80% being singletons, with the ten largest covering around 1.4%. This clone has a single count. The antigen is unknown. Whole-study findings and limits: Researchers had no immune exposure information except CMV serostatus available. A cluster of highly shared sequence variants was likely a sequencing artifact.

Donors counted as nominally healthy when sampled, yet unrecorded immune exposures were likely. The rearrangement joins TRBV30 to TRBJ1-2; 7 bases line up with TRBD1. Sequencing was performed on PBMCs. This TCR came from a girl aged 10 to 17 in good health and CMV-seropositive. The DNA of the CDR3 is TGTGCCTGGACTACAGGGGCCGACTATGGCTACACCTTC. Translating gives CAWTTGADYGYTF.